A single sample is the source of the 13 T cell receptor beta chains below, sequenced in a study of cytomegalovirus exposure and HLA in healthy donors. Use of 60 Vbeta and 13 Jbeta primers characterized the PCR. The data were produced by immunoSEQ multiplex PCR, yet TCRdb's version contains in-frame clones alone and is incomplete. The repertoire holds some 88,000 clones, over 55% seen once, with roughly 15% in the top ten. The specimen sequenced was PBMCs. Receptors originate from a woman under 30 in good health and CMV-seropositive.

This rearrangement joins TRBV4-3 to TRBJ2-1; D is uncertain. This CDR3 comprises 14 residues. V lost 0 bases and J 9 bases, leaving 12 bases between the germline ends. Germline V gene sequence: CDR1 LGHNA, CDR2 YSLEER. The chain's CDR3 is CASSQDPVVGEQFF. The CDR3 DNA reads TGCGCCAGCAGCCAAGATCCGGTCGTTGGTGAGCAGTTCTTC.

V is TRBV11-2 and J is TRBJ2-5; D ambiguous. Trimming took 5 bases from V and 7 from J, leaving 14 bases between them. CDR3 length: 13 residues. Germline loops: CDR1 SGHAT, CDR2 FQNNGV. The CDR3 loop is CASSRLTVLTQYF. The CDR3 bases are TGTGCCAGCAGCCGTTTGACTGTCCTGACCCAGTACTTC.

This clone is a singleton in its sample. The conserved phenylalanine or tryptophan is not found at the CDR3 terminus, so this likely reflects a read error. This sequence joins TRBV28 and TRBJ2-7; D may be TRBD2 (5 bases). Looked up from germline, CDR1 is MDHEN and CDR2 is SYDVKM. Trimming took 2 bases from V and 0 from J, leaving 17 bases between them. The CDR3 extends over 17 amino acids. CDR3 DNA: TGTGCCAGCAGTTTAGCACTAAGCGGAATTAGCTCCTACGAGCAGTACCTC. As protein: CASSLALSGISSYEQYL.

The chain uses TRBV14 and TRBJ1-1; TRBD1 agrees at 10 bases. This CDR3 region has 15 residues. From germline, CDR1 is SGHDN and CDR2 FVKESK. V lost 4 bases and J lost 4; bases outside the gene matches: 6. Here the CDR3 DNA reads TGTGCCAGCAGCCCCCCGGGACAGGGGAGCACTGAAGCTTTCTTT. The encoded protein is CASSPPGQGSTEAFF.

This chain uses TRBV11-2 with TRBJ2-3, with TRBD2 matching 10 bases. The CDR3 totals 18 residues. CDR1 is SGHAT and CDR2 is FQNNGV in the germline V gene. V gave up 3 bases and J gave up 5 bases; unmatched junction bases: 14. CDR3 nucleotide sequence: TGTGCCAGCAGCTTTCTCTTTAGTGTAGCGGGGGGCGGAGATACGCAGTATTTT. Protein product: CASSFLFSVAGGGDTQYF.

This clone was detected only once. The rearrangement uses TRBV6-5 and TRBJ1-4; D remains unclear. Germline V gene data show CDR1 as MNHEY and CDR2 as SVGAGI. Trimming shortened V by 8 bases and J by 3 bases, and 16 bases separated the two germline ends. The CDR3 consists of 15 residues. The CDR3: CASSKRGWANEKLFF. The CDR3 DNA reads as TGTGCCAGCTCAAAACGGGGTTGGGCTAATGAAAAACTGTTTTTT.

This chain joins TRBV6-1 and TRBJ2-1; D remains ambiguous. The V end was cut by 6 bases, the J end by 5 bases, with 11 bases between. From germline, CDR1 is MNHNS and CDR2 SASEGT. The CDR3 is made up of 13 amino acids. The CDR3 bases are TGTGCCAGCAGACCCCCTGAGGACAATGAGCAGTTCTTC. This gives the protein CASRPPEDNEQFF.

This clone was counted a single time. Here the CDR3 reads CASSPGFRPSTDTQYF. The CDR3 DNA sequence: TGTGCCAGCAGCCCAGGGTTTAGACCTAGCACAGATACGCAGTATTTT. This chain links TRBV7-3 with TRBJ2-3; D may be TRBD1 (5 bases). Trimming removed 5 bases from V and 0 bases from J, with 15 bases in between. The germline gives CDR1 SGHTA, CDR2 FQGTGA. The CDR3 spans 16 residues.

The V and J genes are TRBV6-5 and TRBJ2-3; D may be TRBD2 (7 bases). V lost 8 bases and J 3 bases, leaving 15 bases between the germline ends. The V gene's germline CDR1 is MNHEY and CDR2 SVGAGI. The CDR3 runs to 14 residues. The CDR3 sequence is CASGLGGPTDTQYF. CDR3 DNA sequence: TGTGCCAGCGGATTGGGGGGGCCTACAGATACGCAGTATTTT.

A few counts support this clone. The V and J genes are TRBV9 and TRBJ1-1, with 7 bases that match TRBD1. Germline V lookup: CDR1 SGDLS, CDR2 YYNGEE. The CDR3 totals 15 residues. The V and J ends lost 2 bases and 1 base, in that order; junction bases with no gene match: 5. Here the CDR3 reads CASSVQGVQNTEAFF. The DNA for the CDR3 is TGTGCCAGCAGCGTCCAGGGGGTCCAGAACACTGAAGCTTTCTTT.

This clone was counted only a few times. The J gene is TRBJ2-7, the V gene TRBV5-1; 7 positions match TRBD1. CDR1 SGHRS and CDR2 YFSETQ come from the germline V gene. CDR3 size: 11 residues. V lost 4 bases to trimming and J lost 6 bases; unmatched junction nucleotides: 1. CDR3 nucleotide sequence: TGCGCCAGCAGCGGGGACAGCGAGCAGTACTTC. The encoded protein is CASSGDSEQYF.

The DNA for the CDR3 is TGCGCCAGCAGCCATGGTAGGACAGGGAACACCGGGGAGCTGTTTTTT. Protein: CASSHGRTGNTGELFF. The chain couples TRBV4-1 to TRBJ2-2; 7 positions match TRBD1. Germline assignment: CDR1 MGHRA and CDR2 YSYEKL. The CDR3 consists of 16 residues. V trimming: 3 bases; J trimming: 1 base; junction bases outside the gene matches: 5.

V and J are TRBV18 and TRBJ1-4, with unresolved D. Germline V CDR1 and CDR2: KGHSH, LQKENI. The CDR3 is 15 residues long. V dropped 6 bases and J dropped 0 bases, with 11 bases sitting between them. CDR3 sequence (DNA): TGTGCCAGCTCGGTGTCAGTGGCAACTAATGAAAAACTGTTTTTT. Encoded protein: CASSVSVATNEKLFF. Full variable domain (missing parts from reference TRBV18 and TRBJ1-4): NAGVMQNPRHLVRRRGQEARLRCSPMKGHSHVYWYRQLPEEGLKFMVYLQKENIIDESGMPKERFSAEFPKEGPSILRIQQVVRGDSAAYFCASSVSVATNEKLFFGSGTQLSVL.